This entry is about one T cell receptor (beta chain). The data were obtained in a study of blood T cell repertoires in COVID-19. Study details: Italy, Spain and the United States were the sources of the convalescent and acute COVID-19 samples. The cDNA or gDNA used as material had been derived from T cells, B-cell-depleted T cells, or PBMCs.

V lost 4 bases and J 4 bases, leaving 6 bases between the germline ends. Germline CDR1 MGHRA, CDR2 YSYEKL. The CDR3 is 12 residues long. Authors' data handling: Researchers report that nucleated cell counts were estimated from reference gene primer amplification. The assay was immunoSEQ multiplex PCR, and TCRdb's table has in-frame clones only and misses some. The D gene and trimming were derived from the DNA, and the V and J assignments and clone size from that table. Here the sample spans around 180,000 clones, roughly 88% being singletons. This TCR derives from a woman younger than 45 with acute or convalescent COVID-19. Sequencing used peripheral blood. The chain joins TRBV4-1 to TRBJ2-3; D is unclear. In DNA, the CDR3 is TGCGCCAGCAGCCTGGTAGCAGATACGCAGTATTTT. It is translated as CASSLVADTQYF.